The clone carrying this T cell receptor (beta chain) was observed at least ten times. The target antigen is unknown. Via MiXCR, TCRdb re-called the 5' RACE reads, giving one row per CDR3 protein. The table shows approximately 520,000 distinct CDR3 sequences, with roughly 5% occurring only once. This CDR3 has 13 residues. V shed 5 bases and J shed 2 bases, with 10 bases lying between them. Germline V gene data show CDR1 as SEHNR and CDR2 as FQNEAQ (reference sequence). These data come from a study of CD8 T cells in ankylosing spondylitis. Notes on the study in general: Earlier literature documents some of the motif variants in reactive arthritis synovial fluid and blood. What seemed typical of ankylosing spondylitis blood was a TCR beta motif built from eight highly homologous variants.

Sequencing was carried out using blood, either unsorted or a sorted T cell fraction (not recorded which). The chain joins TRBV7-9 to TRBJ2-7; D unclear. The receptor was isolated from a male donor with ankylosing spondylitis. CDR3 amino acids: CASSRLPPYEQYF. The DNA of the CDR3 is TGTGCCAGCAGCCGTCTACCTCCCTACGAGCAGTACTTC. The full variable domain, completed using reference TRBV7-9 and TRBJ2-7, is DTGVSQNPRHKITKRGQNVTFRCDPISEHNRLYWYRQTLGQGPEFLTYFQNEAQLEKSRLLSDRFSAERPKGSFSTLEIQRTEQGDSAMYLCASSRLPPYEQYFGPGTRLTVT.